This T cell receptor (gamma chain) was captured by sequencing in a study of Vδ1+ human thymocytes. The germline gives CDR1 EGSTGY, CDR2 YDSYTSSV. The CDR3 consists of 15 residues. V was clipped by 2 bases and J by 3 bases; unmatched bases: 10. Extracted RNA was reverse transcribed into cDNA. CDR3 amplicons came from multiplex PCR with pooled V-gene forward and constant-region reverse primers. TCRdb reprocessed the multiplex PCR reads using CATT. Among 36,000 or so gamma-chain clones listed, over 20% were seen once. Study findings and constraints: Thymic TRG and TRD repertoires appeared highly polyclonal, with Gaussian CDR3 length distributions.

Points on this clone: Its matching antigen is unknown.

This chain uses TRGV4 with TRGJ1 or TRGJ2. The source material was Vdelta1+ gamma-delta thymocytes from the thymus. The sample's subset: FACS-sorted CD3+ TCRalphabeta- TCRVdelta1+ TCRVdelta2- thymocytes. The sequence was collected from a girl under two years old who had congenital heart surgery. In DNA form, the CDR3 reads TGTGCCACCTGGGATGACGGTGCCCTTTATTATAAGAAACTCTTT. Translated: CATWDDGALYYKKLF.